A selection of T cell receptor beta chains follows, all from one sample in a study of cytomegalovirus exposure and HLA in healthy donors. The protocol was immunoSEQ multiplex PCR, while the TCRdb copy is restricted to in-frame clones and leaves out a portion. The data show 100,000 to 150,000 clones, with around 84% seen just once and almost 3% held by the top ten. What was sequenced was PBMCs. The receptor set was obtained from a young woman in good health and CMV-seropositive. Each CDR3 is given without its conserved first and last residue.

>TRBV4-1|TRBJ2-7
ASSQDGQAVGEQY
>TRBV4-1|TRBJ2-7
ASSQVGGVAYEQY
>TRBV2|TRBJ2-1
ASTPNPGNEQF
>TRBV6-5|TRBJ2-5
ASSEGQQETQY
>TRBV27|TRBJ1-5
ASSSGVGNQPQH
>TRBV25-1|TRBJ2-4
ASTKVLAGKNIQY
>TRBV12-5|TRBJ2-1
ASGFRRLADPNNEQF
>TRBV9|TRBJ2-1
ASSVGRNNEQF
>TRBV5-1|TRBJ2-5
ASRAGGGLKETQY
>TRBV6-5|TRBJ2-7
ASSYLGQEYSYEQY
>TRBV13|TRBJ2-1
ASSSGLAGAGQF
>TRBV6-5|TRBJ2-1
ASSLAGDYNEQF
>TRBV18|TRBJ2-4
ASSRGTGVINIQY
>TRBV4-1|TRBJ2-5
ASQGAGEETQY
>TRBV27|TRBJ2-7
ASSPLGGPTYEQY
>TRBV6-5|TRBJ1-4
ASSYSSGGGNEKLF
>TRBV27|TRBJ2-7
ASSLSNSLEPYEQY
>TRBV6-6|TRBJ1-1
ASSLEQGAKTEAF
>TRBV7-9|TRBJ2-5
ASSLGYGETQY
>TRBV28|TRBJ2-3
ASKVAGTPNTQY
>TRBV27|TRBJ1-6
ASSLSQLRANSPLH
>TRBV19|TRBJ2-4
ASSPRSGGGAKNIQY
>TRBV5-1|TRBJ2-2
ASSPLRSGGELDGELF
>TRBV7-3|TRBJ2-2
ASSLNPGTSGGELF
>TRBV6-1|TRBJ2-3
ASSERKGAQDTQY
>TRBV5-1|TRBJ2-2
ASSIKRVGGPNTGELF
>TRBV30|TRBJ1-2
AWRGRFFNYGYT
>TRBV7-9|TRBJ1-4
ASSLEATNEKLF
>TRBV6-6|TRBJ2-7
ASSYSTWGLSYEQY
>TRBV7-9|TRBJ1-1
ASSSSSPGWTEAF
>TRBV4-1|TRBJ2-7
ASSQESGHNSYEQY
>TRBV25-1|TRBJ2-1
ASSFRGGFYNEQF
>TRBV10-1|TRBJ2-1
ASSEGGGINEQF
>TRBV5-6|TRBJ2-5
ASRPWGGSGETQY
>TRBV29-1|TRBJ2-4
SVEENGQDRDIQY
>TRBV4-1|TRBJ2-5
ASSQGRLAGKQETQY
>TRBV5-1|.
ASSLVGQGPYEQY
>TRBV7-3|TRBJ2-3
ASSSQPGSTDTQY
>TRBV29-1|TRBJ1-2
SVAGIYGYT
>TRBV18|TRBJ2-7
ASSPRTGVRGEQY
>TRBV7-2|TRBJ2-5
ASSLDFWQGETQY
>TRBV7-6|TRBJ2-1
ASSRGGEQF
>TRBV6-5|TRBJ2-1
ASGGQGLDEQF
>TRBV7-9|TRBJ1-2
ATLGVSVPGQQGYGYI
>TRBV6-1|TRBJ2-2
ASVVGTGELF
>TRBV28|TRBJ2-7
ASSLYSLGTGMAYEQY
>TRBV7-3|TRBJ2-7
ASRYRVGDEQY
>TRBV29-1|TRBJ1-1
SAVSGTGVMAF
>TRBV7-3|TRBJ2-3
ASSLFGGSEDTQY
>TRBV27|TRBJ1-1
ASSFRTGNTEAF
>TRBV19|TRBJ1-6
ASSPWDRSSPLH
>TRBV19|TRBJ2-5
ASSIGREETQY
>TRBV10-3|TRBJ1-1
AISDRQGSNTEAF
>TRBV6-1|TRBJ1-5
ASSETYLGGQPQH
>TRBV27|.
ASLAPGGYEQY
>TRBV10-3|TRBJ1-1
AISGGAGTEAF
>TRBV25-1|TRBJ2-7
ASSGLRGGGSYEQY
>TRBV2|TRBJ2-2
ASAGPRGTGELF
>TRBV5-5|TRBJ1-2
ASSLEGTGYSGYT
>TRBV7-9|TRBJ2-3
ASNRDSTSTDTQY